This T cell receptor (beta chain) was sequenced during a study of shared clonotypes between healthy human individuals. Study-level points and caveats: On the whole, naive subsets had larger estimated richness than memory subsets had. Non-shared clonotypes were found to have lower generation probabilities than the clonotypes that were shared by all four of the sorted-subset donors. Roughly 5% was the fraction of naive CD4 clonotypes found shared across a few donors.

To note about this clone: Its antigen remains unknown.

CDR3 length: 15 amino acids. Germline CDR1 reads SGHTA; CDR2 reads FQGTGA. V lost 4 bases and J 1 base, leaving 13 bases between the germline ends. Naive CD8 cells were CD45RO-negative, positively selected for CCR7, excluding terminally differentiated effector memory CD45RA+ cells. Adult Caucasians living in Nashville, Tennessee made up all of the donors. Profiling relied on immunoSEQ multiplex PCR, and the TCRdb table lists in-frame clones only, not all of them. The sample yields under 1 million clones, nearly 95% seen once. V is TRBV7-3 and J is TRBJ1-1; the D is unclear. Sequences were obtained from naive CD8+ T cells sorted from blood. The clonotype comes from a man aged 25 to 45 in good health. The CDR3 DNA is TGTGCCAGCAGCTCACCGTTGGACGGGAACACTGAAGCTTTCTTT. It codes for CASSSPLDGNTEAFF.